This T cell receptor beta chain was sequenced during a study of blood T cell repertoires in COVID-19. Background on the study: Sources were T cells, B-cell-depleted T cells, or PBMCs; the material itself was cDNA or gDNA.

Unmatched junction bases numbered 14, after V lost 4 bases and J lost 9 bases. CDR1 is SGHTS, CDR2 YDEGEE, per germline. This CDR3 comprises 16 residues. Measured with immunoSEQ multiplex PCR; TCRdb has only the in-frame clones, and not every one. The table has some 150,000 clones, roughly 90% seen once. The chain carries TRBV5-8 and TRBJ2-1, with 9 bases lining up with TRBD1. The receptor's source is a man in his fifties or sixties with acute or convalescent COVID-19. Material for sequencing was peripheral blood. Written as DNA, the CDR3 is TGTGCCAGCAGCGGCCGGGACAGGGTCCCACTTAGTGAGCAGTTCTTC. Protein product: CASSGRDRVPLSEQFF.